The rows below give T cell receptor beta chains drawn from one sample of a study of T cells after yellow fever vaccination. TCRdb used MiXCR to reprocess the 5' RACE reads, holding one entry per CDR3 protein. The data contain some 350,000 distinct CDR3 sequences, 4% of them singletons. The source was PBMCs, collected 5 days after the yellow fever booster vaccination. These receptor sequences come from a man younger than 30 who received the YFV17D yellow fever vaccine. Both conserved end residues are part of each CDR3. The D gene is left open where the match is weak. Clone size is not always given. Where it is, it says once, few, many or a class for expanded clones.

clone_size	d_call	v_call	j_call	cdr3_nt	cdr3_aa
many	TRBD2	TRBV4-1	TRBJ2-5	TGCGCCAGCAGTCCACAGCGGGGGGCCGGTGAGACCCAGTACTTC	CASSPQRGAGETQYF
.	TRBD2	TRBV11-1	TRBJ2-1	TGTGCCAGCAGCCCGCGACGGACTAGCGGTAATGAGCAGTTCTTC	CASSPRRTSGNEQFF
few	.	TRBV5-4	TRBJ2-5	TGTGCCAGCAACCCGGCCGCAAAGAGCGAGACCCAGTACTTC	CASNPAAKSETQYF
few	.	TRBV11-2	TRBJ2-5	TGTGCCAGCAGCTTAGGTATCCCAAAGGGAGAGACCCAGTACTTC	CASSLGIPKGETQYF
.	TRBD2	TRBV12-3/TRBV12-4	TRBJ2-5	TGTGCCAGCAGTACGACTAGCGGGGCAGAGACCCAGTACTTC	CASSTTSGAETQYF
few	TRBD1	TRBV12-3/TRBV12-4	TRBJ1-5	TGTGCCAGCAGTTTAGTCTTCGGGACAGTCAATCAGCCCCAGCATTTT	CASSLVFGTVNQPQHF
many	TRBD2	TRBV5-1	TRBJ2-7	TGCGCCAGCAGCCCCCTGGGGGGGGAGCAGTACTTC	CASSPLGGEQYF
.	.	TRBV5-1	TRBJ2-3	TGCGCCAGCAGCCAACGGACGGCTCCAGATACGCAGTATTTT	CASSQRTAPDTQYF
many	.	TRBV20-1	TRBJ1-3	TGCAGTGCTAGAGATCTGGGACATAGCTCTGGAAACACCATATATTTT	CSARDLGHSSGNTIYF
many	.	TRBV3-1	TRBJ2-7	TGTGCCAGCAGCCAAGCGGGCAGACCCTCCTACGAGCAGTACTTC	CASSQAGRPSYEQYF
.	TRBD1	TRBV27	TRBJ2-7	TGTGCCAGCAGTCTCCGGGACAGTGCCTACGAGCAGTACTTC	CASSLRDSAYEQYF
few	.	TRBV15	TRBJ2-2	TGTGCCACCAGCAGACGAAGGGACAAATGGAACACCGGGGAGCTGTTTTTT	CATSRRRDKWNTGELFF
many	TRBD2	TRBV20-1	TRBJ2-5	TGCAGTGCTAGCGTCCCCTCAGTAGCGGGGGAGACCCAGTACTTC	CSASVPSVAGETQYF
.	.	TRBV7-9	TRBJ1-6	TGTGCCAGCAGCCTAGAGGGTTCACCCCTCCACTTT	CASSLEGSPLHF
few	TRBD1	TRBV5-5	TRBJ2-7	TGTGCCAGCAGCTTGGGTGGACAGGGTTTCTACGAGCAGTACTTC	CASSLGGQGFYEQYF
.	TRBD1	TRBV6-5	TRBJ2-7	TGTGCCAGCAGTTACTCTGGGACAGGGATCTACGAGCAGTACTTC	CASSYSGTGIYEQYF
few	.	TRBV30	TRBJ1-6	TGTGCCTGGAATCCGACAGCCGGAAGATCACCCCTCCACTTT	CAWNPTAGRSPLHF
few	.	TRBV4-1	TRBJ1-4	TGCGCCAGCAGGATAACAGGGTCAACTAATGAAAAACTGTTTTTT	CASRITGSTNEKLFF
.	.	TRBV4-1	TRBJ1-4	TGCGCCAGCAGCCAAGATCCCCAGGGCCTGTTTTTT	CASSQDPQGLFF
many	TRBD2	TRBV4-3	TRBJ2-3	TGCGCCAGCAGCCAAACCCCGTCAAGCGGGGGGCCGCAGTATTTT	CASSQTPSSGGPQYF
many	TRBD1	TRBV5-5	TRBJ2-4	TGTGCCAGCAGCCGCTCAACCGGGACAGTCGACATTCAGTACTTC	CASSRSTGTVDIQYF
.	TRBD1	TRBV6-5	TRBJ2-5	TGTGCCAGCAGTAAGACAGGGGGTATCCAAGAGACCCAGTACTTC	CASSKTGGIQETQYF